One and the same sample provided the 5 T cell receptor beta chains below, sequenced in a study of immune evolution from preneoplasia to lung adenocarcinoma. Generated by immunoSEQ multiplex PCR, the TCRdb table keeps only in-frame clones and is missing some. The sample gives approximately 2,800 clones, around 81% of which show up once; more than 8% is in the top ten. The sequenced sample was FFPE adjacent normal lung tissue. The receptor set was obtained from a person aged 60 to 85 with lung adenocarcinoma.

The V gene is TRBV28, the J gene TRBJ2-7, with D perhaps TRBD1 or TRBD2 (6 bases each). Trimming took off 8 bases at V and 3 bases at J, with 17 bases between the two ends. Germline-derived CDR1 and CDR2 are MDHEN and SYDVKM. The CDR3 totals 14 residues. In DNA, the CDR3 is TGTGCCAGCCTACAATCCGGGGGCGGCTACGAGCAGTACTTC. Translating gives CASLQSGGGYEQYF.

The rearrangement uses TRBV5-1 and TRBJ1-1; perhaps TRBD1 as D (6 bases). CDR3 length equals 15 residues. Trimming shortened V by 2 bases and J by 1 base, and 12 bases separated the two germline ends. Germline CDR1 is SGHRS and CDR2 is YFSETQ. Here the CDR3 DNA reads TGCGCCAGCAGCTTCCTCGGGACACCGAACACTGAAGCTTTCTTT. Its translation is CASSFLGTPNTEAFF.

The genes are TRBV20-1 and TRBJ2-1; a possible D gene is TRBD1 (5 bases). V gave up 0 bases and J gave up 14 bases, with 11 bases separating them. Germline values: CDR1 DFQATT, CDR2 SNEGSKA (reference sequence). This CDR3 has 11 amino acids. The CDR3 DNA reads TGCAGTGCTAGAGATCTGGCAGGGAAGTTCTTC. Its translation is CSARDLAGKFF.

This sequence joins TRBV27 and TRBJ2-1; 9 bases are a match to TRBD2. CDR3 length: 15 residues. With 5 bases clipped from V and 6 bases from J, the junction kept 8 bases outside the gene matches. Per germline, CDR1 MNHEY and CDR2 SMNVEV (reference sequence). The CDR3 loop is CASSPAGGPPNEQFF. The CDR3 DNA follows: TGTGCCAGCAGTCCAGCGGGAGGACCCCCCAATGAGCAGTTCTTC.

V usage is TRBV12-2 and J usage is TRBJ1-5. TRBV12-2 is tagged as a pseudogene. This CDR3 region has 16 residues. The CDR3: CASRLAGRRSNQPQHF. The DNA for the CDR3 is TGTGCAAGTCGCTTAGCCGGCAGACGCAGCAATCAGCCCCAGCATTTT.